This TCR beta chain was observed in a study of identical twins. Study observations and caveats: There is a chance that invariant MAIT and iNKT cells partially muddied zero-insertion analyses. In beta out-of-frame sequences, the excess sharing between twins was weaker.

TCRdb redid the calling of the 5' RACE reads with MiXCR, one entry per CDR3 protein. The table has about 390,000 distinct CDR3 sequences, roughly 9% seen once. This clonotype has a count of ten or more. Its specificity is not known. CDR1 is SGHDN and CDR2 is FVKESK in the germline V gene. This CDR3 region has 13 residues. Trimming stripped 1 base from V and 4 bases from J, with 7 bases between. The chain carries TRBV14 and TRBJ1-2; D unresolved. This clonotype originated in a woman aged 45-59 years in good health. Sequencing input: naive T cells sorted from blood. The CDR3 region is CASSQVAGYGYTF. The CDR3, as DNA: TGTGCCAGCAGCCAAGTGGCGGGCTATGGCTACACCTTC.